What follows are 25 T cell receptor beta chains derived from one specimen sequenced in a study of CD8+ T cells in alopecia areata (dated by TCRdb to between 2017 and 2018). Library preparation employed the immunoSEQ multiplex PCR assay. For TCR sequencing, RNA was extracted from every sample and reverse transcribed into cDNA to serve as template. This immuneACCESS table, as held by TCRdb, lists in-frame sequences with V and J called but not all clones. Of the missing ones, under half trace to an unresolved V gene in checked studies; the others have no known cause. Recorded for this sample are around 100,000 clones; around 60% of them occurred a single time. The ten largest clones take up about 8.8% of the sample. The source material was CD4+ T cells sorted from blood. The receptor set was obtained from a human donor in good health.

The chain joins TRBV4-3 to TRBJ2-1; 10 nucleotides align to TRBD1. V lost 1 base, J lost 7 bases, and 4 bases stayed unmatched. The CDR3 has 15 amino acids. CDR1 is LGHNA, CDR2 YSLEER, per germline. The DNA for the CDR3 is TGCGCCAGCAGCCAAGCCCCGGGACAGGGGAATGAGCAGTTCTTC. Its protein is CASSQAPGQGNEQFF.

The chain recombines TRBV16 with TRBJ2-5; perhaps TRBD1 as D (5 bases). CDR1 and CDR2 from the germline V gene are KGHSY and FQNENV. V was clipped by 4 bases and J by 1 base, with 13 bases between them. This CDR3 has 15 residues. CDR3 sequence (DNA): TGTGCCAGCAGCCTTACCGTTACAGGCCAAGAGACCCAGTACTTC. This translates into CASSLTVTGQETQYF.

Here the CDR3 reads CASSQDRGIASGNTIYF. As DNA, the CDR3 is TGCGCCAGCAGCCAAGATCGCGGCATAGCGTCTGGAAACACCATATATTTT. The chain employs TRBV4-3 and TRBJ1-3; unclear D gene. Trimming stripped 0 bases from V and 1 base from J, with 13 bases between. The CDR3 contains 17 residues. The germline V gene has CDR1 LGHNA and CDR2 YSLEER.

This clone showed up just a few times. This chain connects TRBV7-8 to TRBJ1-6; D is possibly TRBD1 (6 bases). CDR1 is SGHVS and CDR2 is FQNEAQ in the germline V gene. The CDR3 is made up of 15 amino acids. Trimming took off 3 bases at V and 7 bases at J, with 13 bases between the two ends. CDR3 residues: CASSFTGKRNSPLHF. CDR3 nucleotide sequence: TGTGCCAGCAGCTTCACAGGGAAGAGGAATTCACCCCTCCACTTT.

V usage is TRBV29-1 and J usage is TRBJ1-1; 7 nucleotides agree with TRBD1. Germline CDR1 is SQVTM and CDR2 is ANQGSEA. V dropped 6 bases and J dropped 3; count of bases not matched to a gene: 7. CDR3 length: 13 residues. CDR3: CSVDRARDTEAFF. As DNA, the CDR3 is TGCAGCGTCGACAGGGCAAGGGACACTGAAGCTTTCTTT.

V and J are TRBV30 and TRBJ1-3; tentatively, D is TRBD1 (5 bases). CDR3 length: 12 residues. Between the trimmed V and J ends, which lost 2 bases and 9 bases, there was a span of 11 bases. Germline V gene data show CDR1 as GTSNPN and CDR2 as SVGIG (reference sequence). Written as DNA, the CDR3 is TGTGCCTGGAGTTTAGGGGCCGCCACCATATATTTT. Protein sequence: CAWSLGAATIYF.

This chain joins TRBV7-2 and TRBJ1-2; D is unresolved. The CDR3 totals 13 residues. Germline CDR1 and CDR2: SGHTA and FQGNSA. Trimming stripped 5 bases from V and 2 bases from J, with 9 bases between. The DNA for the CDR3 is TGTGCCAGCAGCAGTACTGGGAACTATGGCTACACCTTC. The encoded protein is CASSSTGNYGYTF.

This clone was found a few times. The V and J genes are TRBV7-2 and TRBJ2-2; possibly TRBD1 for D (5 bases). V shed 2 bases and J shed 5 bases, with 18 bases lying between them. Germline V lookup: CDR1 SGHTA, CDR2 FQGNSA. The length of the CDR3 is 17 residues. The CDR3, as DNA: TGTGCCAGCAGCTTAACCAGTCAGGGCGATTGGACCGGGGAGCTGTTTTTT. As protein: CASSLTSQGDWTGELFF.

The chain has TRBV4-2 and TRBJ2-5; 9 nucleotides align to TRBD2. Looked up from germline, CDR1 is LGHNA and CDR2 is YNFKEQ. The V segment lost 2 bases and the J segment 5 bases; nucleotides outside the gene matches: 12. This CDR3 has 17 amino acids. Here the CDR3 DNA reads TGTGCCAGCAGCCAAAGCCAGGGTAGCGGGGGTGCGGAGACCCAGTACTTC. Translating gives CASSQSQGSGGAETQYF.

V usage is TRBV19 and J usage is TRBJ1-2, with a possible D match to TRBD1 (5 bases). V was trimmed by 6 bases and J by 4 bases, leaving 18 bases between them. The CDR3 totals 15 residues. CDR1 is LNHDA and CDR2 is SQIVND in the germline V gene (reference sequence). In DNA, the CDR3 is TGTGCCAGTAGCTCCCAGGGCTCGGAACTCTATGGCTACACCTTC. It yields the protein CASSSQGSELYGYTF.

The chain uses TRBV4-1 and TRBJ2-5, with a weak D call TRBD1 (6 bases). CDR1 and CDR2 (germline): MGHRA, YSYEKL. V gave up 1 base and J gave up 5 bases, with 20 bases separating them. This CDR3 is built from 17 residues. CDR3 bases: TGCGCCAGCAGCCAAGTAAACACAGGGTGGGGCGGTGAGACCCAGTACTTC. Protein product: CASSQVNTGWGGETQYF.

V is TRBV30 and J is TRBJ2-6; D remains unclear. The V end was cut by 1 base, the J end by 4 bases, with 11 bases between. The germline gives CDR1 GTSNPN, CDR2 SVGIG (reference sequence). The CDR3 length is 15 residues. The CDR3 sequence: CAWSGDMSGANVLTF. The CDR3 bases are TGTGCCTGGAGTGGGGATATGTCGGGGGCCAACGTCCTGACTTTC.

The CDR3 sequence is CASSLAGRDPYEQYF. Here the CDR3 DNA reads TGTGCCAGCAGTTTAGCGGGCCGGGATCCCTACGAGCAGTACTTC. The chain employs TRBV27 and TRBJ2-7; a weak D match, TRBD2 (5 bases). Germline CDR1 MNHEY, CDR2 SMNVEV (reference sequence). The CDR3 runs 15 residues. The V gene lost 2 bases and the J gene lost 2 bases, with 13 bases spanning the gap.

This chain joins TRBV4-3 and TRBJ2-1; TRBD2 matches 9 bases. Germline V gene data show CDR1 as LGHNA and CDR2 as YSLEER. The CDR3 covers 15 residues. With V trimmed by 1 base and J by 6 bases, 4 bases remained unmatched. CDR3 amino acids: CASSQGGGAGNEQFF. The CDR3 region has the DNA TGCGCCAGCAGCCAAGGCGGGGGGGCCGGCAATGAGCAGTTCTTC.

This sequence joins TRBV2 and TRBJ1-2; tentative D call: TRBD1 (5 bases). CDR1 SNHLY and CDR2 FYNNEI come from the germline V gene. This CDR3 is 14 amino acids long. The germline V and J ends were trimmed by 5 bases and 4 bases, with 14 bases remaining between them. The CDR3 bases are TGTGCCAGCAGTCAGGGCTCCTACGGCTATGGCTACACCTTC. Translation gives CASSQGSYGYGYTF.

This chain uses TRBV29-1 with TRBJ1-4, with 9 positions matching TRBD1. The germline V gene encodes CDR1 SQVTM and CDR2 ANQGSEA. Trimming at V came to 8 bases and at J to 17 bases, leaving 9 bases not matched to a gene. This CDR3 is built from 10 residues. For the CDR3, the DNA is TGCAGCTCCTCCGGGACAGGGTGTTTTTTT. It specifies CSSSGTGCFF.

The rearrangement links TRBV7-2 to TRBJ1-5; possibly TRBD1 for D (6 bases). The germline CDR1 and CDR2 sequences are SGHTA and FQGNSA. The CDR3 spans 15 residues. V was trimmed by 5 bases and J by 6 bases, leaving 17 bases between them. The CDR3 sequence is CASSPISRGAQPQHF. The DNA of the CDR3 is TGTGCCAGCAGCCCGATATCGAGGGGGGCTCAGCCCCAGCATTTT.

The V call is TRBV7-2, the J call TRBJ2-7, with 9 bases lining up with TRBD2. Germline lookup yields CDR1 SGHTA and CDR2 FQGNSA. The trim removed 5 bases at V and 4 bases at J, leaving 12 bases unmatched. The length of the CDR3 is 16 residues. The DNA for the CDR3 is TGTGCCAGCAGCCCCAGTGCGGGGGGGGCGCCATACGAGCAGTACTTC. Its translation: CASSPSAGGAPYEQYF.

The V and J genes are TRBV30 and TRBJ2-5, with D possibly TRBD2 on 6 matching bases. V was shortened by 0 bases and J by 4 bases, with 18 bases between the two germline ends. Germline V gives CDR1 GTSNPN, CDR2 SVGIG (reference sequence). This CDR3 has 16 amino acids. For the CDR3, the DNA is TGTGCCTGGAGTGTAGGAATGGGGCGGGGACGAGAGACCCAGTACTTC. It yields the protein CAWSVGMGRGRETQYF.

The table lists this clone with a few counts. The V gene is TRBV5-4, the J gene TRBJ1-6; D is ambiguous. CDR3 length: 12 residues. The V end was cut by 4 bases, the J end by 6 bases, with 5 bases between. The germline V gene encodes CDR1 SGHNT and CDR2 YYREEE (reference sequence). CDR3 sequence reads: CASSAFNSPLHF. CDR3 sequence (DNA): TGTGCCAGCAGCGCCTTTAATTCACCCCTCCACTTT.

The rearrangement links TRBV29-1 to TRBJ2-1, with D maybe TRBD2 (6 bases). Germline assignment: CDR1 SQVTM and CDR2 ANQGSEA. With 3 bases removed from V and 3 bases from J, the gap between germline ends came to 15 bases. The CDR3 contains 15 residues. The CDR3 loop reads CSVEGGLENYNEQFF. CDR3 nucleotides: TGCAGCGTTGAGGGGGGACTCGAGAACTACAATGAGCAGTTCTTC.

This clone occurred once. The chain is built from TRBV2 and TRBJ2-1, with 7 bases fitting TRBD1. Germline V lookup: CDR1 SNHLY, CDR2 FYNNEI. The ends lost 7 bases at V and 10 bases at J; junction bases unmatched: 16. CDR3 length: 15 amino acids. The CDR3 here is CASNLGQTRPGEQFF. In DNA, the CDR3 is TGTGCCAGCAACTTGGGACAGACCCGTCCAGGAGAGCAGTTCTTC.

The chain recombines TRBV30 with TRBJ2-1; either TRBD1 or TRBD2 may fit D (5 bases each). Germline V gene sequence: CDR1 GTSNPN, CDR2 SVGIG (reference sequence). The length of the CDR3 is 12 residues. With 1 base removed from V and 10 bases from J, the gap between germline ends came to 11 bases. CDR3 nucleotide sequence: TGTGCCTGGAGTGGAGTCCGGGGCGAGCAGTTCTTC. The encoded protein is CAWSGVRGEQFF. Complete variable domain (other parts from reference TRBV30 and TRBJ2-1): SQTIHQWPATLVQPVGSPLSLECTVEGTSNPNLYWYRQAAGRGLQLLFYSVGIGQISSEVPQNLSASRPQDRQFILSSKKLLLSDSGFYLCAWSGVRGEQFFGPGTRLTVL.

V and J are TRBV4-1 and TRBJ2-7; TRBD1 agrees at 8 bases. The junction had 13 bases not matched to a gene; V was cut back by 2 bases and J by 7 bases. The CDR3 is made up of 16 amino acids. The germline V gene has CDR1 MGHRA and CDR2 YSYEKL. CDR3 in amino acids: CASSQPWTGPRGEQYF. The DNA for the CDR3 is TGCGCCAGCAGCCAACCATGGACAGGGCCCCGGGGGGAGCAGTACTTC.

The J gene is TRBJ2-1, the V gene TRBV6-5, with D unresolved. Germline V lookup: CDR1 MNHEY, CDR2 SVGAGI. Trimming took 6 bases from V and 4 from J, leaving 13 bases between them. This CDR3 is 14 amino acids long. This CDR3 is CASSRSLGYNEQFF. The CDR3 bases are TGTGCCAGCAGCCGAAGTCTCGGGTACAATGAGCAGTTCTTC.